This T cell receptor beta chain was sequenced during a study of OX40 agonist ivuxolimab in advanced cancers. Study overall: Prior anti-PD-1, anti-PD-L1 or anti-CTLA-4 therapy was allowed; 40% had some. A partial response was reached by three patients: one with hepatocellular carcinoma and two with cutaneous melanoma.

Of note for this clone: The antigen is undetermined.

The protocol was immunoSEQ multiplex PCR, while the TCRdb copy is restricted to in-frame clones and leaves out a portion. There are about 75,000 clones in the sample; roughly 90% occur only once, and 0.35% to 0.45% lies in the top ten. General observations from the study: CD4+ and CD8+ T cells in blood underwent clonal expansion by week 6 at 0.1 to 3.0 mg/kg. Expanded clones belonging to CD8+ T cells outnumbered, on average, those of CD4+.

The trim removed 3 bases at V and 0 bases at J, leaving 2 bases unmatched. CDR3 length equals 15 residues. Germline CDR1 and CDR2: SGHNT and YYREEE (reference sequence). The starting material was CD4+ or CD8+ T cells sorted from blood, obtained in a trial of the OX40 agonist ivuxolimab. The rearrangement links TRBV5-4 to TRBJ2-7, with 11 nucleotides matching TRBD2. The receptor's source is an adult with an advanced solid tumor such as melanoma, head and neck, liver or kidney cancer. The CDR3 region has the DNA TGTGCCAGCAGCTCACTAGCGGGAGCCTCCTACGAGCAGTACTTC. It translates to CASSSLAGASYEQYF.